The 30 T cell receptor beta chains in this list originate from one sample, sequenced in a study of OX40 agonist ivuxolimab in advanced cancers. Sequencing used immunoSEQ multiplex PCR; TCRdb keeps in-frame clones, though not all of them. The table records just under 85,000 clones, approximately 87% of them present only once. Specimen: CD4+ or CD8+ T cells sorted from blood, collected in a trial of the OX40 agonist ivuxolimab. Receptor source: an adult with an advanced solid tumor such as melanoma, head and neck, liver or kidney cancer.

This clone came up a few times. The chain recombines TRBV7-2 with TRBJ2-3, with 8 nucleotides matching TRBD2. V dropped 3 bases and J dropped 5; count of bases not matched to a gene: 7. Germline assignment: CDR1 SGHTA and CDR2 FQGNSA. The CDR3 is made up of 15 amino acids. CDR3 sequence: CASSFTSGAQDTQYF. CDR3 sequence (DNA): TGTGCCAGCAGCTTTACTAGCGGCGCACAAGATACGCAGTATTTT.

The rearrangement links TRBV4-1 to TRBJ1-2; D is undetermined. Germline CDR1 and CDR2: MGHRA and YSYEKL. CDR3 length: 16 amino acids. V dropped 1 base and J dropped 0 bases, with 12 bases sitting between them. The CDR3 sequence is CASSQVAAGTNYGYTF. The CDR3 DNA reads as TGCGCCAGCAGCCAAGTGGCTGCAGGTACTAACTATGGCTACACCTTC.

The chain recombines TRBV18 with TRBJ1-5; D gene ambiguous. The CDR3 extends over 15 amino acids. Germline V gene sequence: CDR1 KGHSH, CDR2 LQKENI. V was trimmed by 3 bases and J by 0 bases, leaving 9 bases between them. Written as DNA, the CDR3 is TGTGCCAGCTCACCTCCGGGAAATAGCAATCAGCCCCAGCATTTT. Its translation: CASSPPGNSNQPQHF.

This chain connects TRBV2 to TRBJ1-6, with unresolved D. CDR3 length: 17 amino acids. Looked up from germline, CDR1 is SNHLY and CDR2 is FYNNEI. Trimming cost V 1 base and J 6 bases, with 16 bases left between them. CDR3 region: CASSEVGLGRINSPLHF. The CDR3 DNA reads as TGTGCCAGCAGTGAAGTAGGGCTCGGACGGATTAATTCACCCCTCCACTTT.

This clone was counted a few times. The J gene is TRBJ2-5, the V gene TRBV6-1, with D maybe TRBD1 (6 bases). The CDR3 sequence is 14 residues long. Trimming shortened V by 6 bases and J by 0 bases, and 11 bases separated the two germline ends. The germline V gene has CDR1 MNHNS and CDR2 SASEGT. For the CDR3, the DNA is TGTGCCAGCAGAGTCACAGGGAACCAAGAGACCCAGTACTTC. Its protein product is CASRVTGNQETQYF.

This sequence joins TRBV10-3 and TRBJ2-6, with D perhaps being TRBD1 or TRBD2 (5 bases each). The CDR3 totals 18 residues. The germline CDR1 and CDR2 sequences are ENHRY and SYGVKD. The germline V and J ends were trimmed by 2 bases and 0 bases, with 14 bases remaining between them. The CDR3 DNA reads as TGTGCCATCAGTGAGACATCGGGACGGGACTCTGGGGCCAACGTCCTGACTTTC. This codes for CAISETSGRDSGANVLTF.

The chain is built from TRBV30 and TRBJ1-2; 7 bases line up with TRBD1. Germline CDR1 and CDR2: GTSNPN and SVGIG (reference sequence). The J segment lost 5 bases and the V segment lost 7 bases, leaving 7 bases of the junction unmatched. CDR3 length: 12 residues. The CDR3 is CAFAGTVYGYTF. As DNA, the CDR3 is TGTGCCTTCGCCGGGACAGTTTATGGCTACACCTTC.

The chain links TRBV28 to TRBJ1-1; 7 positions agree with TRBD1. The CDR3 is 12 amino acids. V lost 6 bases and J lost 6; bases outside the gene matches: 4. The germline gives CDR1 MDHEN, CDR2 SYDVKM. This CDR3 reads CASRRQGPEAFF. CDR3 DNA: TGTGCCAGCAGGAGACAGGGTCCTGAAGCTTTCTTT. Full variable domain (missing parts from reference TRBV28 and TRBJ1-1): DVKVTQSSRYLVKRTGEKVFLECVQDMDHENMFWYRQDPGLGLRLIYFSYDVKMKEKGDIPEGYSVSREKKERFSLILESASTNQTSMYLCASRRQGPEAFFGQGTRLTVV.

A few counts support this clone. The chain recombines TRBV18 with TRBJ1-2; 12 positions agree with TRBD1. Germline V CDR1 and CDR2: KGHSH, LQKENI. With 5 bases clipped from V and 2 bases from J, the junction kept 3 bases outside the gene matches. The CDR3 runs 15 residues. The CDR3 sequence is CASSSGQGANYGYTF. Written as DNA, the CDR3 is TGTGCCAGCTCATCGGGACAGGGGGCAAACTATGGCTACACCTTC. Filled out from reference TRBV18 and TRBJ1-2, the complete variable domain reads NAGVMQNPRHLVRRRGQEARLRCSPMKGHSHVYWYRQLPEEGLKFMVYLQKENIIDESGMPKERFSAEFPKEGPSILRIQQVVRGDSAAYFCASSSGQGANYGYTFGSGTRLTVV.

This clone was seen once. The rearrangement links TRBV19 to TRBJ2-1; D is possibly TRBD1 or TRBD2 (5 bases each). Germline CDR1 LNHDA, CDR2 SQIVND (reference sequence). The CDR3 contains 15 residues. The V gene lost 7 bases and the J gene lost 5 bases, with 18 bases spanning the gap. CDR3 in DNA: TGTGCCAGTATAAGCCCCCGGGACCCGAACAATGAGCAGTTCTTC. Its translation: CASISPRDPNNEQFF.

The V and J genes are TRBV4-1 and TRBJ2-7; D perhaps matches TRBD1 (5 bases). This CDR3 is built from 13 residues. Germline CDR1 is MGHRA and CDR2 is YSYEKL. Trimming took 1 base from V and 6 from J, leaving 10 bases between them. The CDR3 reads CASSQAEGVEQYF. In DNA form, the CDR3 reads TGCGCCAGCAGCCAAGCCGAAGGGGTCGAGCAGTACTTC.

This chain connects TRBV21-1 to TRBJ2-7; the DNA was not used to check the table's D call, TRBD1. TRBV21-1 constitutes a pseudogene. This CDR3 has 14 residues. The CDR3 is CASSTRQGSYEQYF. The DNA for the CDR3 is TGTGCCAGCAGCACCAGACAGGGGTCCTACGAGCAGTACTTC.

V and J are TRBV2 and TRBJ2-3; 10 positions match TRBD2. V dropped 6 bases and J dropped 5; count of bases not matched to a gene: 14. From germline, CDR1 is SNHLY and CDR2 FYNNEI. The CDR3 runs 17 residues. The CDR3 loop is CASSALRAGGSQDTQYF. The DNA for the CDR3 is TGTGCCAGCAGCGCTCTCCGAGCGGGGGGGTCGCAAGATACGCAGTATTTT.

This clone turned up a few times. It is unclear where the CDR3 begins or ends on the DNA, so no DNA is shown, and the CDR3 is as TCRdb lists it. This chain uses TRBV7-9 with TRBJ1-2. From its first to its last residue, the CDR3 has 12 amino acids. The germline V gene has CDR1 SEHNR and CDR2 FQNEAQ (reference sequence). The CDR3 reads CASSLVGGGITF.

V is TRBV19 and J is TRBJ2-7, with a weak D call TRBD2 (6 bases). The CDR3 extends over 12 amino acids. Germline V gene lookup returns CDR1 LNHDA and CDR2 SQIVND (reference sequence). The V and J ends lost 4 bases and 6 bases respectively, with 10 bases between them. CDR3 in amino acids: CASSSGDLEQYF. Here the CDR3 DNA reads TGTGCCAGTAGTAGCGGGGATCTCGAGCAGTACTTC.

The rearrangement links TRBV6-1 to TRBJ1-2; D might be TRBD1 (6 bases). The germline V and J ends were trimmed by 2 bases and 4 bases, with 11 bases remaining between them. The CDR3 consists of 14 residues. Germline V gene data show CDR1 as MNHNS and CDR2 as SASEGT. CDR3 protein: CASSERGSTYGYTF. In DNA, the CDR3 is TGTGCCAGCAGTGAAAGGGGGTCCACCTATGGCTACACCTTC.

CDR3 residues: CSVSSTGSYEQYF. DNA of the CDR3: TGCAGCGTAAGTTCGACAGGGTCCTACGAGCAGTACTTC. The rearrangement uses TRBV29-1 and TRBJ2-7, with 7 bases matching TRBD1. Germline V lookup: CDR1 SQVTM, CDR2 ANQGSEA. The CDR3 has 13 amino acids. With 6 bases clipped from V and 1 base from J, the junction kept 6 bases outside the gene matches.

This clone occurred once. The V gene is TRBV5-1, the J gene TRBJ2-3; D is possibly TRBD1 (5 bases). Germline V gene lookup returns CDR1 SGHRS and CDR2 YFSETQ. This CDR3 region has 16 residues. V was shortened by 1 base and J by 2 bases, with 14 bases between the two germline ends. CDR3 DNA sequence: TGCGCCAGCAGCTTGTCTGGGCAGGGAAACACAGATACGCAGTATTTT. Encoded protein: CASSLSGQGNTDTQYF.

This clone was found a few times. The chain carries TRBV27 and TRBJ2-1; possibly TRBD1 for D (5 bases). This CDR3 spans 16 amino acids. Germline CDR1 MNHEY, CDR2 SMNVEV (reference sequence). V was cut by 5 bases and J by 2 bases, with 16 bases left in between. CDR3 DNA: TGTGCCAGCAGTCCCCAGGGCGTATTACCCTACAATGAGCAGTTCTTC. It translates to CASSPQGVLPYNEQFF.

The V and J genes are TRBV5-1 and TRBJ2-5; D gene uncertain. The germline V gene has CDR1 SGHRS and CDR2 YFSETQ. V lost 0 bases and J lost 0, with 12 bases in between. There are 16 residues in the CDR3. The CDR3 DNA reads as TGCGCCAGCAGCTTGGGACAAGGGCTAAACCAAGAGACCCAGTACTTC. This translates into CASSLGQGLNQETQYF.

For this clone: Relative to the germline gene, one junction end is altered; a read error may explain this. The chain has TRBV30 and TRBJ1-5; 9 bases fit TRBD1. Germline CDR1 reads GTSNPN; CDR2 reads SVGIG (reference sequence). CDR3 length: 15 amino acids. CDR3 bases: TGTGCCTGGGGACCGGGACAGGGCCGGGGTCAGCCCCGGCATTTT. Protein: CAWGPGQGRGQPRHF.

The chain has TRBV4-1 and TRBJ2-2; D is perhaps TRBD1 (5 bases). The germline V gene has CDR1 MGHRA and CDR2 YSYEKL. This CDR3 contains 18 residues. V was shortened by 4 bases and J by 0 bases, with 18 bases between the two germline ends. CDR3 coding DNA: TGCGCCAGCAGCCGAGGTGTTGGGGTGACAGCGAACACCGGGGAGCTGTTTTTT. Its protein product is CASSRGVGVTANTGELFF.

This chain joins TRBV7-6 and TRBJ2-7; D not certain. This CDR3 comprises 12 residues. V was trimmed by 8 bases and J by 1 base, leaving 9 bases between them. In germline, CDR1 is SGHVS, CDR2 FNYEAQ. CDR3 DNA sequence: TGTGCCAGCGAGGCGGCGTCCTACGAGCAGTACTTC. Translated, it gives CASEAASYEQYF. Looking up the rest from reference TRBV7-6 and TRBJ2-7 gives the full variable domain: GAGVSQSPRYKVTKRGQDVALRCDPISGHVSLYWYRQALGQGPEFLTYFNYEAQQDKSGLPNDRFSAERPEGSISTLTIQRTEQRDSAMYRCASEAASYEQYFGPGTRLTVT.

The chain joins TRBV28 to TRBJ1-2; tentative D call: TRBD1 (6 bases). Trimming took off 4 bases at V and 0 bases at J, with 12 bases between the two ends. The CDR3 has 15 residues. In germline, CDR1 is MDHEN, CDR2 SYDVKM. This CDR3 is CASSSTGSANYGYTF. For the CDR3, the DNA is TGTGCCAGCAGTTCGACAGGTTCAGCTAACTATGGCTACACCTTC.

A single count supports this clone. The V call is TRBV6-6, the J call TRBJ2-1; 11 nucleotides align to TRBD1. V dropped 2 bases and J dropped 7; count of bases not matched to a gene: 4. CDR3 length: 15 amino acids. CDR1 is MNHNY, CDR2 SVGAGI, per germline (reference sequence). CDR3 loop: CASSYNRDRGNEQFF. The CDR3, as DNA: TGTGCCAGCAGTTACAACCGGGACAGGGGGAATGAGCAGTTCTTC.

The V gene is TRBV7-6, the J gene TRBJ1-1, with a possible D match to TRBD1 (5 bases). This CDR3 region has 15 residues. Germline V CDR1 and CDR2: SGHVS, FNYEAQ. Trimming shortened V by 1 base and J by 5 bases, and 14 bases separated the two germline ends. CDR3 in amino acids: CASSLEGTLRTEAFF. CDR3 in DNA: TGTGCCAGCAGCTTAGAAGGGACTTTAAGGACTGAAGCTTTCTTT.

This clone was seen only a few times. The chain uses TRBV29-1 and TRBJ1-1, with D possibly being TRBD1 (5 bases). The CDR3 length is 13 residues. V lost 3 bases, J lost 4 bases, and 12 bases lay in between. Germline values: CDR1 SQVTM, CDR2 ANQGSEA. As DNA, the CDR3 is TGCAGCGTTGATTGGGGGGGTGTCACTGAAGCTTTCTTT. This sequence encodes CSVDWGGVTEAFF.

This CDR3 is CASSQTSGGLFTDTQYF. The CDR3 DNA reads TGCGCCAGCAGCCAAACCAGCGGGGGGCTTTTCACAGATACGCAGTATTTT. This rearrangement joins TRBV4-1 to TRBJ2-3; TRBD2 agrees at 9 bases. The germline CDR1 and CDR2 sequences are MGHRA and YSYEKL. V trimming: 2 bases; J trimming: 2 bases; junction bases outside the gene matches: 8. This CDR3 is built from 17 residues.

V is TRBV7-3 and J is TRBJ2-1; D gene unclear. The ends were cut back, 2 bases at V and 10 bases at J, with 12 bases in the middle. Germline values: CDR1 SGHTA, CDR2 FQGTGA. This CDR3 is built from 13 residues. This CDR3 is CASSLSDREEQFF. Here the CDR3 DNA reads TGTGCCAGCAGCTTATCCGACCGAGAAGAGCAGTTCTTC.

The chain has TRBV6-5 and TRBJ1-2; D might be TRBD1 (5 bases). Germline V gives CDR1 MNHEY, CDR2 SVGAGI. The CDR3 is 15 residues long. Trimming pared 6 bases from V and 5 bases from J, leaving 19 bases between. The chain's CDR3 is CASSSVSKSGYGYTF. In DNA form, the CDR3 reads TGTGCCAGCAGCAGTGTATCCAAGTCAGGGTATGGCTACACCTTC.